Below, 3 T cell receptor beta chains from the same sample are listed, as sequenced in a study of blood T cell repertoires in COVID-19. Generated by immunoSEQ multiplex PCR, the TCRdb table keeps only in-frame clones and is missing some. In the table there are approximately 150,000 clones, 88% of which are singletons. The source material was peripheral blood. These receptors all come from a human donor with COVID-19, enrolled during active disease. The donor label of this sample is uncertain.

CDR3 DNA sequence: TGTGCCAGCAGCCATAGAAGAACAGGGTTCACTGAAGCTTTCTTT. Its translation is CASSHRRTGFTEAFF. The chain has TRBV14 and TRBJ1-1; TRBD1 might be the D (6 bases). Germline values: CDR1 SGHDN, CDR2 FVKESK. The CDR3 consists of 15 residues. V gave up 3 bases and J gave up 4 bases, with 15 bases separating them. Full variable domain (missing parts from reference TRBV14 and TRBJ1-1): EAGVTQFPSHSVIEKGQTVTLRCDPISGHDNLYWYRRVMGKEIKFLLHFVKESKQDESGMPNNRFLAERTGGTYSTLKVQPAELEDSGVYFCASSHRRTGFTEAFFGQGTRLTVV.

The chain joins TRBV18 to TRBJ1-2, with 7 bases that match TRBD1. The V gene's germline CDR1 is KGHSH and CDR2 LQKENI. CDR3 length equals 14 residues. V shed 2 bases and J 8 bases; nucleotides not matched to a gene: 8. The DNA for the CDR3 is TGTGCCAGCTCACCAGAGACAGGGTCACTAGGCTACACCTTC. This gives the protein CASSPETGSLGYTF.

This chain links TRBV7-9 with TRBJ1-3, with D possibly TRBD1 on 6 matching bases. The V end was cut by 3 bases, the J end by 0 bases, with 12 bases between. Germline-derived CDR1 and CDR2 are SEHNR and FQNEAQ (reference sequence). This CDR3 is 16 amino acids long. The DNA of the CDR3 is TGTGCCAGCAGCTTCGCTAACAGGGACTCTGGAAACACCATATATTTT. Its protein is CASSFANRDSGNTIYF.